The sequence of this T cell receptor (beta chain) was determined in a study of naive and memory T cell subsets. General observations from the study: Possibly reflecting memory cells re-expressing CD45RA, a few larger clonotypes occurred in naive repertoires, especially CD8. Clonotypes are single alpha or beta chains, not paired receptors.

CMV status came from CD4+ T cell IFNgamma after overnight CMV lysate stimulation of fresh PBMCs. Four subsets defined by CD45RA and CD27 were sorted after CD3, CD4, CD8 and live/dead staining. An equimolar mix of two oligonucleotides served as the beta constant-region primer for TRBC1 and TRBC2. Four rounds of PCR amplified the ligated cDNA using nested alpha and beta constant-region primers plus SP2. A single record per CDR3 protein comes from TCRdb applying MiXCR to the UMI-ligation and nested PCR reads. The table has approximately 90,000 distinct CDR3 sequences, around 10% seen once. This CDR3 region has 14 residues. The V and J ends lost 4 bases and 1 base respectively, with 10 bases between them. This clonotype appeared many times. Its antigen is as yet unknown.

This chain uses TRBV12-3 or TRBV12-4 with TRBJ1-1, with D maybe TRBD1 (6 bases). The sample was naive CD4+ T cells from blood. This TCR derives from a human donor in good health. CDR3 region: CASSYRGGNTEAFF. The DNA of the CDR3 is TGTGCCAGCAGTTACCGAGGGGGGAACACTGAAGCTTTCTTT.